This T cell receptor (beta chain) appears in the sequencing data of a study of T-cell memory formation after mild COVID-19. This clonotype was seen a few times. TCRdb fed the 5' RACE reads into MiXCR, producing one record per CDR3 protein. The data hold just over 300,000 distinct CDR3 sequences, with 19% observed a single time. The V gene's germline CDR1 is PRHDT and CDR2 FYEKMQ (reference sequence). This CDR3 spans 14 amino acids. V dropped 5 bases and J dropped 3 bases, with 14 bases sitting between them. V and J are TRBV13 and TRBJ2-7; TRBD2 might be the D (7 bases). This receptor was identified in a man younger than 35 who had mild COVID-19 (a few samples of this study predate the infection). Cell type and time point are not known. Specimen: PBMCs or a T cell subset sorted from them (not recorded which). Written as DNA, the CDR3 is TGTGCCAGCAGCCTGGGGGGGGCGCACTACGAGCAGTACTTC. This translates into CASSLGGAHYEQYF.